These 27 T cell receptor beta chains came from one sample sequenced in a study of blood T cell repertoires in COVID-19. Only in-frame clones appear in the TCRdb table, and some are missing; sequencing was by immunoSEQ multiplex PCR. The table lists fewer than 350,000 clones, 88% of them singletons. The sample taken for sequencing was peripheral blood. All receptors derive from a woman aged 25 to 39 with COVID-19, enrolled during active disease.

The genes are TRBV6-1 and TRBJ2-7; TRBD1 matches 7 bases. V lost 2 bases, J lost 6 bases, and 7 bases stayed unmatched. The germline CDR1 and CDR2 sequences are MNHNS and SASEGT. The CDR3 has 14 amino acids. The CDR3 region has the DNA TGTGCCAGCAGTGAACTACAGACAGGGTCCGAGCAGTACTTC. Its protein product is CASSELQTGSEQYF.

The chain couples TRBV5-6 to TRBJ1-1, with 7 positions matching TRBD1. The germline gives CDR1 SGHDT, CDR2 YYEEEE. The CDR3 contains 14 residues. The junction had 5 bases not matched to a gene; V was cut back by 1 base and J by 5 bases. In DNA form, the CDR3 reads TGTGCCAGCAGCTTGAGGGGGCGTCGGACTGAAGCTTTCTTT. Its protein is CASSLRGRRTEAFF. Full variable domain (rest looked up from reference TRBV5-6 and TRBJ1-1): DAGVTQSPTHLIKTRGQQVTLRCSPKSGHDTVSWYQQALGQGPQFIFQYYEEEERQRGNFPDRFSGHQFPNYSSELNVNALLLGDSALYLCASSLRGRRTEAFFGQGTRLTVV.

This rearrangement joins TRBV19 to TRBJ1-6, with D uncertain. Deletions cut 7 bases from V and 6 bases from J, with 10 bases between. Germline CDR1 reads LNHDA; CDR2 reads SQIVND (reference sequence). This CDR3 is built from 13 residues. The CDR3 protein is CASIGGFNSPLHF. CDR3 coding DNA: TGTGCCAGTATAGGAGGGTTTAATTCACCCCTCCACTTT.

V usage is TRBV7-9 and J usage is TRBJ2-1; possible D gene TRBD1, 6 bases. Between the trimmed V and J ends, which lost 4 bases and 8 bases, there was a span of 12 bases. This CDR3 comprises 13 residues. Per germline, CDR1 SEHNR and CDR2 FQNEAQ (reference sequence). In DNA, the CDR3 is TGTGCCAGCAGCTCGAGGGGGATCGATGAGCAGTTCTTC. It codes for CASSSRGIDEQFF.

V gene TRBV5-1 combines with J gene TRBJ2-1; 7 nucleotides match TRBD2. This CDR3 has 18 residues. Losses at the gene ends were 5 bases for V and 0 bases for J; bases not matched to a gene: 14. Germline-derived CDR1 and CDR2 are SGHRS and YFSETQ. The chain's CDR3 is CASRRYSGAQSSYNEQFF. The CDR3 DNA follows: TGCGCCAGCAGACGGTACAGCGGGGCCCAGAGCTCCTACAATGAGCAGTTCTTC.

Regarding this clone: One end of the junction fails to match germline, which may point to a read error. The chain has TRBV19 and TRBJ1-2; the D gene is possibly TRBD1 (6 bases). There are 12 residues in the CDR3. Germline assignment: CDR1 LNHDA and CDR2 SQIVND (reference sequence). The CDR3 DNA reads as TGTGCCATCCTAGGGGGGGCTAGAGGCTATACCTTC. Translation: CAILGGARGYTF.

The rearrangement uses TRBV10-2 and TRBJ1-6; TRBD1 matches 7 bases. Germline CDR1 is WSHSY and CDR2 is SAAADI. V trimming: 2 bases; J trimming: 9 bases; junction bases outside the gene matches: 7. There are 15 residues in the CDR3. For the CDR3, the DNA is TGCGCCAGCAGTGAGGGGACAGCATACGGTTCACCCCTCCACTTT. Amino acids: CASSEGTAYGSPLHF.

The V gene is TRBV5-8, the J gene TRBJ1-6; tentative D call: TRBD1 (5 bases). The CDR3 spans 14 residues. The germline V gene encodes CDR1 SGHTS and CDR2 YDEGEE. Trimming took off 6 bases at V and 9 bases at J, with 16 bases between the two ends. CDR3 protein: CASTQRGIGSPLHF. In DNA form, the CDR3 reads TGTGCCAGCACCCAACGGGGGATTGGTTCACCCCTCCACTTT.

The V gene is TRBV12-5, the J gene TRBJ2-7; possibly TRBD2 for D (7 bases). Trimming left V 3 bases short and J 3 bases short, with 15 bases between. Germline V CDR1 and CDR2: LGHNT, FRNRAP. CDR3 length: 15 residues. CDR3 nucleotide sequence: TGTGCTAGTGGTTTACGCGAAGGGGGGGGCTACGAGCAGTACTTC. Translating gives CASGLREGGGYEQYF. Variable domain in full (rest from reference TRBV12-5 and TRBJ2-7): DARVTQTPRHKVTEMGQEVTMRCQPILGHNTVFWYRQTMMQGLELLAYFRNRAPLDDSGMPKDRFSAEMPDATLATLKIQPSEPRDSAVYFCASGLREGGGYEQYFGPGTRLTVT.

The chain joins TRBV21-1 to TRBJ2-2; the D segment call TRBD1 is taken from the table without a DNA check. TRBV21-1 is a documented pseudogene. The CDR3 has 18 residues. CDR3 DNA: TGTGCCAGCAGCAAAGTTGTAACAGGGAAAACGGGCACCGGGGAGCTGTTTTTT. Residues: CASSKVVTGKTGTGELFF.

The rearrangement links TRBV5-5 to TRBJ1-3; 8 positions agree with TRBD1. The V gene end was trimmed by 0 bases and the J gene end by 0 bases; junction bases not matched to a gene: 5. Germline V CDR1 and CDR2: SGHKS, YYEKEE (reference sequence). The CDR3 runs to 17 residues. CDR3 DNA: TGTGCCAGCAGCTTGGGGGACAGGAGGAGCTCTGGAAACACCATATATTTT. Its translation is CASSLGDRRSSGNTIYF.

The chain links TRBV7-8 to TRBJ1-5; 9 bases are shared with TRBD1. V was pared by 3 bases and J by 1 base, with 7 bases of the junction left unmatched. The CDR3 sequence is 17 residues long. Germline V lookup: CDR1 SGHVS, CDR2 FQNEAQ. This CDR3 is CASSFSRGQGSNQPQHF. For the CDR3, the DNA is TGTGCCAGCAGCTTCAGTCGGGGACAGGGCAGCAATCAGCCCCAGCATTTT.

V is TRBV10-1 and J is TRBJ1-2, with 8 positions matching TRBD1. The CDR3 has 15 amino acids. CDR1 WNHNN and CDR2 SYGVQD come from the germline V gene (reference sequence). Trimming cost V 7 bases and J 1 base; bases outside gene matches: 8. CDR3: CASTKDRGGNYGYTF. CDR3 nucleotide sequence: TGCGCCAGCACCAAAGACAGGGGCGGTAACTATGGCTACACCTTC.

This clone came up once. The chain links TRBV5-6 to TRBJ1-2; TRBD1 aligns across 7 bases. V shed 7 bases, J shed 6 bases, and the junction held 6 bases outside the gene matches. The CDR3 totals 12 residues. The germline CDR1 and CDR2 sequences are SGHDT and YYEEEE. CDR3 amino acids: CASGTVWDGYTF. The CDR3 nucleotides read TGTGCCAGCGGGACAGTATGGGATGGCTACACCTTC.

The J gene is TRBJ2-2, the V gene TRBV11-2; TRBD1 matches at 8 bases. Germline V gene data show CDR1 as SGHAT and CDR2 as FQNNGV. Trimming removed 5 bases from V and 6 bases from J; junction bases left unmatched: 2. This CDR3 has 13 residues. The CDR3 reads CASSRQGSGELFF. The CDR3 bases are TGTGCCAGCAGCCGACAGGGGTCCGGGGAGCTGTTTTTT.

This chain connects TRBV2 to TRBJ2-7, with 9 bases that match TRBD1. Germline-derived CDR1 and CDR2 are SNHLY and FYNNEI. This CDR3 contains 15 residues. J lost 2 bases, V lost 6 bases, and 8 bases had no gene match. Here the CDR3 DNA reads TGTGCCAGCAGCTTACAGGGGGCGCGCGCCTACGAGCAGTACTTC. Encoded protein: CASSLQGARAYEQYF.

The chain joins TRBV28 to TRBJ2-1; D gene uncertain. The CDR3 runs to 13 residues. Trimming pared 6 bases from V and 1 base from J, leaving 7 bases between. CDR1 MDHEN and CDR2 SYDVKM come from the germline V gene. CDR3 coding DNA: TGTGCCAGCAGGGCGCGGTCCTACAATGAGCAGTTCTTC. Protein: CASRARSYNEQFF.

This chain links TRBV5-6 with TRBJ1-2; D is possibly TRBD1 (6 bases). CDR3 length: 15 residues. V was cut by 3 bases and J by 5 bases, with 17 bases left in between. CDR1 and CDR2 (germline): SGHDT, YYEEEE. CDR3 region: CASSSAGAGLYGYTF. The CDR3 coding sequence is TGTGCCAGCAGCTCTGCAGGGGCGGGTTTATATGGCTACACCTTC.

This clone was found a few times. This chain uses TRBV4-2 with TRBJ1-1; TRBD1 agrees at 7 bases. Germline CDR1 is LGHNA and CDR2 is YNFKEQ. CDR3 length: 16 amino acids. Trimming took 0 bases from V and 4 from J; bases not matched to a gene: 8. The CDR3 spells CASSQDQQGSATEAFF. DNA of the CDR3: TGTGCCAGCAGCCAAGATCAACAGGGGAGTGCCACTGAAGCTTTCTTT.

The rearrangement links TRBV2 to TRBJ2-1, with 9 bases matching TRBD2. The germline V gene encodes CDR1 SNHLY and CDR2 FYNNEI. With 8 bases clipped from V and 0 bases from J, the junction kept 8 bases outside the gene matches. CDR3 size: 16 residues. The CDR3 DNA reads as TGTGCCAGCTGGCGGACTAGCGAGAGCTCCTACAATGAGCAGTTCTTC. Translated: CASWRTSESSYNEQFF.

V and J are TRBV5-1 and TRBJ1-2, with 9 nucleotides matching TRBD1. Germline CDR1 is SGHRS and CDR2 is YFSETQ. V lost 0 bases, J lost 8 bases, and 14 bases stayed unmatched. The CDR3 extends over 17 amino acids. The CDR3 loop is CASSLEPPGTGLGGYTF. The DNA for the CDR3 is TGCGCCAGCAGCTTGGAGCCACCCGGGACAGGGCTAGGGGGCTACACCTTC.

This clone has only one observation. The sample holds other DNA sequences that translate to the same CDR3. The genes are TRBV19 and TRBJ2-1; TRBD2 agrees at 7 bases. Germline CDR1 reads LNHDA; CDR2 reads SQIVND (reference sequence). Trimming at V came to 4 bases and at J to 4 bases, leaving 1 base not matched to a gene. The CDR3 consists of 13 residues. The CDR3: CASSSGGYNEQFF. CDR3 nucleotides: TGTGCCAGTAGTAGCGGGGGTTACAATGAGCAGTTCTTC.

This chain links TRBV18 with TRBJ1-1, with 7 bases that match TRBD1. The germline gives CDR1 KGHSH, CDR2 LQKENI. J gave up 5 bases and V 3 bases, and 6 bases lay outside the gene matches. The CDR3 runs 14 residues. CDR3 sequence (DNA): TGTGCCAGCTCACCCCTCACAGGGGATACTGAAGCTTTCTTT. It specifies CASSPLTGDTEAFF.

The chain uses TRBV13 and TRBJ1-2; TRBD1 aligns across 7 bases. V trimming: 2 bases; J trimming: 4 bases; junction bases outside the gene matches: 16. Germline-derived CDR1 and CDR2 are PRHDT and FYEKMQ (reference sequence). The CDR3 is 18 residues long. The CDR3 DNA follows: TGTGCCAGCAGCTTATTAAATAAGGGGCCGGGACAGCTCTATGGCTACACCTTC. It specifies CASSLLNKGPGQLYGYTF.

The CDR3 reads CASSLSRVTGELFF. For the CDR3, the DNA is TGTGCCAGCAGCTTAAGTCGGGTCACCGGGGAGCTGTTTTTT. The chain joins TRBV7-6 to TRBJ2-2; D remains unclear. CDR1 is SGHVS and CDR2 is FNYEAQ in the germline V gene. The V end lost 2 bases, the J end lost 4 bases, and 8 bases lay between the germline ends. The CDR3 length is 14 residues.

The V gene is TRBV6-4, the J gene TRBJ2-6, with D unclear. With 9 bases removed from V and 1 base from J, the gap between germline ends came to 16 bases. The CDR3 sequence is 16 residues long. From germline, CDR1 is MRHNA and CDR2 SNTAGT. Written as DNA, the CDR3 is TGTGCCAGGTTTGGTAGACCCGGGTCTGGGGCCAACGTCCTGACTTTC. Protein: CARFGRPGSGANVLTF.

The V gene is TRBV30, the J gene TRBJ1-4, with unresolved D. The germline CDR1 and CDR2 sequences are GTSNPN and SVGIG (reference sequence). The CDR3 sequence is 14 residues long. The V gene lost 0 bases and the J gene lost 10 bases, with 15 bases spanning the gap. CDR3 coding DNA: TGTGCCTGGAGTGTGGACCCCTGGGCGGGAAAACTGTTTTTT. This gives the protein CAWSVDPWAGKLFF.